This T cell receptor (beta chain) was documented in a study of OX40 agonist ivuxolimab in advanced cancers. Produced via immunoSEQ multiplex PCR; TCRdb's table is partial and in-frame only. The top ten clones hold around 14% of a sample with approximately 69,000 clones, 94% of them seen once. Findings and limits, study-wide: There was clonal expansion of CD4+ and CD8+ blood T cells by week 6 at 0.1 to 3.0 mg/kg.

For this clone: The antigen remains undetermined.

CDR3 length: 13 amino acids. J gave up 6 bases and V 5 bases, and 8 bases lay outside the gene matches. Per the germline V gene, CDR1 is SQVTM and CDR2 is ANQGSEA. The TCR comes from an adult with an advanced solid tumor such as melanoma, head and neck, liver or kidney cancer. The sequences come from CD4+ or CD8+ T cells sorted from blood, collected in a trial of the OX40 agonist ivuxolimab. This chain joins TRBV29-1 and TRBJ2-7, with 9 bases identical to TRBD1. The CDR3 coding sequence is TGCAGCGTTCTGGGGACAGGGATTGGCGAGCAGTACTTC. It translates to CSVLGTGIGEQYF.